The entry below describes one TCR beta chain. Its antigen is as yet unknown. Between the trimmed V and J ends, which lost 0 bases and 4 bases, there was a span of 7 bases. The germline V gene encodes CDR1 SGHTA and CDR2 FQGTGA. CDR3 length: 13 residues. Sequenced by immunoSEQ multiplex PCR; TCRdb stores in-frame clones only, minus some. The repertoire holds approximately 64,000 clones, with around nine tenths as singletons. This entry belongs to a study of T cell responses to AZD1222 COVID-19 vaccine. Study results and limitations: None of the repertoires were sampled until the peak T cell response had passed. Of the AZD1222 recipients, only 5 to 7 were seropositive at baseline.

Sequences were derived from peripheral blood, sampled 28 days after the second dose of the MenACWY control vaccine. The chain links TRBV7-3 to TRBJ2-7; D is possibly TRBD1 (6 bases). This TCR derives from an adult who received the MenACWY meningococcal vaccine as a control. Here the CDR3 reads CASSLTQGYEQYF. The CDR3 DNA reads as TGTGCCAGCAGCTTAACTCAGGGGTACGAGCAGTACTTC.